This record looks at one T cell receptor beta chain sequence and its context. These data belong to a study of shared clonotypes between healthy human individuals. Assay runs were performed at deep level. The assay was immunoSEQ multiplex PCR, and TCRdb's table has in-frame clones only and misses some. Of around 560,000 clones in the sample, 90% to 95% were seen once. The naive CD8 fraction comprised CD45RO-negative cells positively selected for CCR7 and excluded terminally differentiated effector memory CD45RA+ cells. This sequence originates from a woman younger than 45 in good health. The specimen sequenced was naive CD8+ T cells sorted from blood.

CDR3 sequence (DNA): TGTGCCAGTAGTATAACGCCGGGGGAGGGTTACAATGAGCAGTTCTTC. Translated, it gives CASSITPGEGYNEQFF. The rearrangement uses TRBV19 and TRBJ2-1, with 7 bases identical to TRBD2. The CDR3 runs 16 residues. The V segment lost 2 bases and the J segment 4 bases; nucleotides outside the gene matches: 8. Looked up from germline, CDR1 is LNHDA and CDR2 is SQIVND (reference sequence).